This T cell receptor beta chain derives from a study of post-analysis software for immune sequencing data. Regarding the study as a whole: Five or six TRBV segments were significantly more frequent in patients than in controls. TRBV5-6, TRBV5-1 and TRBV20-1 were among these segments.

The TCR beta cDNA libraries contained unique molecular identifiers. TCRdb re-called the PCR reads with MiXCR, one entry per CDR3 protein. The profile shows around 200,000 distinct CDR3 sequences, 29% of them singletons. Germline trimming cut 3 bases from V and 6 bases from J; bases unmatched to any gene: 11. This CDR3 contains 16 residues. Germline V gives CDR1 MGHRA, CDR2 YSYEKL. As to this clonotype: The antigen remains undetermined.

The receptor was isolated from a girl aged 2 to 17 with multiple sclerosis. This chain joins TRBV4-1 and TRBJ2-3; 8 bases map to TRBD1. Sequenced material: blood. The CDR3 DNA follows: TGCGCCAGCAGCCAGGCGGACAGGGCCAGATCGGATACGCAGTATTTT. This gives the protein CASSQADRARSDTQYF.